These 19 T cell receptor beta chains came from one sample sequenced in a study of cytomegalovirus exposure and HLA in healthy donors. Generated by immunoSEQ multiplex PCR, the TCRdb table keeps only in-frame clones and is missing some. This table has 150,000 to 200,000 clones, around 85% appearing once. The source material was PBMCs. Receptors originate from a young man in good health and CMV-seropositive.

J is TRBJ2-2 and V is TRBV9; 9 bases are a match to TRBD1. This CDR3 comprises 15 residues. Germline V gene sequence: CDR1 SGDLS, CDR2 YYNGEE. V gave up 3 bases and J gave up 6 bases; unmatched junction bases: 6. The CDR3, as DNA: TGTGCCAGCAGCGCCCGGGACAGGGAGGCCGGGGAGCTGTTTTTT. Translated, it gives CASSARDREAGELFF.

This chain joins TRBV7-2 and TRBJ1-6; TRBD1 is a possible D gene (5 bases). There are 13 residues in the CDR3. V shed 3 bases and J shed 9 bases, with 9 bases lying between them. In germline, CDR1 is SGHTA, CDR2 FQGNSA. CDR3: CASSFGGVSPLHF. The CDR3 coding sequence is TGTGCCAGCAGCTTTGGGGGGGTTTCACCCCTCCACTTT.

The chain combines TRBV5-4 with TRBJ2-3; tentative D call: TRBD2 (6 bases). The CDR3 is 15 residues long. CDR1 is SGHNT and CDR2 is YYREEE in the germline V gene (reference sequence). V shed 3 bases and J shed 2 bases, with 13 bases lying between them. CDR3 in amino acids: CASSWDSTFTDTQYF. DNA for the CDR3: TGTGCCAGCAGCTGGGACTCCACTTTCACAGATACGCAGTATTTT.

The table lists this clone with a count of one. The V gene is TRBV14, the J gene TRBJ2-7; 8 positions match TRBD1. Germline CDR1 reads SGHDN; CDR2 reads FVKESK. The CDR3 totals 14 residues. The trim removed 2 bases at V and 2 bases at J, leaving 2 bases unmatched. Here the CDR3 reads CASSQRDRTYEQYF. In DNA, the CDR3 is TGTGCCAGCAGCCAACGGGACAGGACCTACGAGCAGTACTTC.

V and J are TRBV5-1 and TRBJ2-5, with D possibly being TRBD2 (6 bases). The CDR3 is 15 amino acids. Between the trimmed V and J ends, which lost 6 bases and 1 base, there was a span of 16 bases. Germline CDR1 reads SGHRS; CDR2 reads YFSETQ. The CDR3 loop is CASKQQGGPQETQYF. The CDR3, as DNA: TGCGCCAGCAAGCAGCAGGGAGGACCCCAAGAGACCCAGTACTTC.

The chain uses TRBV5-4 and TRBJ2-1, with D unclear. There are 15 residues in the CDR3. Per germline, CDR1 SGHNT and CDR2 YYREEE (reference sequence). The V gene lost 4 bases and the J gene lost 8 bases, with 19 bases spanning the gap. CDR3 in DNA: TGTGCCAGCAGCACAACGGAAAGAGGTTTTGATGAGCAGTTCTTC. This codes for CASSTTERGFDEQFF.

V gene TRBV10-1 combines with J gene TRBJ1-5, with TRBD1 identical over 7 bases. The CDR3 totals 15 residues. J was trimmed by 6 bases and V by 6 bases; bases with no gene match: 11. Germline lookup yields CDR1 WNHNN and CDR2 SYGVQD (reference sequence). CDR3 protein: CASREGGEGSQPQHF. In DNA form, the CDR3 reads TGCGCCAGCAGGGAAGGGGGCGAGGGAAGTCAGCCCCAGCATTTT.

The chain uses TRBV5-5 and TRBJ2-7; 9 positions agree with TRBD2. CDR1 SGHKS and CDR2 YYEKEE come from the germline V gene (reference sequence). The trim removed 0 bases at V and 5 bases at J, leaving 9 bases unmatched. This CDR3 contains 16 residues. The CDR3 DNA reads as TGTGCCAGCAGCTTGGCACTAGCGGGCGCGGGGGACGAGCAGTACTTC. It yields the protein CASSLALAGAGDEQYF.

V usage is TRBV18 and J usage is TRBJ1-1, with a tentative D call TRBD1 (6 bases). This CDR3 comprises 12 residues. Per the germline V gene, CDR1 is KGHSH and CDR2 is LQKENI. V shed 5 bases and J shed 11 bases, with 15 bases lying between them. The CDR3 here is CASSRAAGDAFF. Written as DNA, the CDR3 is TGTGCCAGCTCAAGGGCGGCAGGGGACGCTTTCTTT.

CDR3 in DNA: TGTGCCAGCAGTTCCTCCGGGACAGGGACGTACGAGCAGTACTTC. This gives the protein CASSSSGTGTYEQYF. The chain is built from TRBV28 and TRBJ2-7; 9 nucleotides match TRBD1. Trimming took 4 bases from V and 4 from J; bases not matched to a gene: 8. CDR3 size: 15 residues. Germline-derived CDR1 and CDR2 are MDHEN and SYDVKM. The full variable domain, completed using reference TRBV28 and TRBJ2-7, is DVKVTQSSRYLVKRTGEKVFLECVQDMDHENMFWYRQDPGLGLRLIYFSYDVKMKEKGDIPEGYSVSREKKERFSLILESASTNQTSMYLCASSSSGTGTYEQYFGPGTRLTVT.

V gene TRBV5-6 combines with J gene TRBJ1-2; D possibly corresponds to TRBD1 (5 bases). The germline gives CDR1 SGHDT, CDR2 YYEEEE. The ends were cut back, 4 bases at V and 4 bases at J, with 8 bases in the middle. This CDR3 has 12 amino acids. The CDR3: CASSRDFYGYTF. The CDR3 bases are TGTGCCAGCAGCCGGGACTTCTATGGCTACACCTTC.

The CDR3 here is CASGLQRRSSYEQYF. The CDR3 bases are TGTGCTAGTGGTCTTCAGCGGAGAAGCTCCTACGAGCAGTACTTC. The chain links TRBV12-5 to TRBJ2-7; D may be TRBD2 (5 bases). V lost 5 bases and J 0 bases, leaving 14 bases between the germline ends. The V gene's germline CDR1 is LGHNT and CDR2 FRNRAP. CDR3 length equals 15 residues.

This clone was seen once. CDR3 sequence (DNA): TGTGCCAGCTCTAGACTTCGGGATGGGGAGCTGTTTTTT. Translated: CASSRLRDGELFF. The chain employs TRBV6-6 and TRBJ2-2; a possible D gene is TRBD2 (5 bases). V was cut by 8 bases and J by 8 bases, with 15 bases left in between. Germline V CDR1 and CDR2: MNHNY, SVGAGI (reference sequence). The CDR3 extends over 13 amino acids.

The chain has TRBV19 and TRBJ2-1, with 11 bases identical to TRBD2. Losses at the gene ends were 4 bases for V and 8 bases for J; bases not matched to a gene: 10. CDR3 length equals 16 residues. Germline V gives CDR1 LNHDA, CDR2 SQIVND (reference sequence). Here the CDR3 reads CASSTLYGTSGDEQFF. The CDR3 DNA follows: TGTGCCAGTAGTACTTTATACGGGACTAGCGGAGATGAGCAGTTCTTC.

The chain recombines TRBV13 with TRBJ1-1; D is unclear. Trimming removed 5 bases from V and 1 base from J, with 14 bases in between. CDR1 is PRHDT and CDR2 is FYEKMQ in the germline V gene (reference sequence). The CDR3 runs 15 residues. CDR3 bases: TGTGCCAGCAGCACCATTGACAACAGGAACACTGAAGCTTTCTTT. As protein: CASSTIDNRNTEAFF.

This chain uses TRBV10-3 with TRBJ1-2; D is possibly TRBD1 (6 bases). Trimming shortened V by 8 bases and J by 7 bases, and 17 bases separated the two germline ends. Germline V gene lookup returns CDR1 ENHRY and CDR2 SYGVKD. The CDR3 totals 13 residues. CDR3 protein: CAIRGAGDSGYTF. CDR3 coding DNA: TGTGCCATCCGTGGGGCAGGGGATAGTGGCTACACCTTC.

Here the CDR3 reads CASSTGTSGSNEQFF. The CDR3 nucleotides read TGTGCCAGCAGCACCGGGACTAGCGGGAGCAATGAGCAGTTCTTC. This sequence joins TRBV27 and TRBJ2-1; 14 bases are shared with TRBD2. Germline V gene lookup returns CDR1 MNHEY and CDR2 SMNVEV (reference sequence). Unmatched junction bases numbered 4, after V lost 6 bases and J lost 6 bases. The CDR3 loop spans 15 amino acids.

This sequence joins TRBV4-1 and TRBJ1-2, with D perhaps TRBD1 (5 bases). The CDR3 is made up of 16 amino acids. V was clipped by 0 bases and J by 6 bases, with 17 bases between them. Germline V gene lookup returns CDR1 MGHRA and CDR2 YSYEKL. CDR3 region: CASSQENWATEHGYTF. The CDR3 region has the DNA TGCGCCAGCAGCCAAGAAAACTGGGCGACAGAGCATGGCTACACCTTC.

The chain is built from TRBV2 and TRBJ2-6; D may be TRBD1 (6 bases). The CDR3 covers 19 residues. Germline-derived CDR1 and CDR2 are SNHLY and FYNNEI. Trimming left V 2 bases short and J 2 bases short, with 19 bases between. CDR3 loop: CASSEKYLNAGAGANVLTF. CDR3 DNA: TGTGCCAGCAGTGAAAAGTACCTGAATGCAGGGGCTGGGGCCAACGTCCTGACTTTC.